This T cell receptor beta chain was recorded in a study of T cell clonality in common variable immunodeficiency. There are many counts of this clone. The read halts 3 residues ahead of the CDR3 end, with the missing end drawn from the germline J gene. CDR1 and CDR2 (germline): SGHTA, FQGTGA. This CDR3 contains 15 residues. With V trimmed by 5 bases and J by 0 bases, 4 bases remained unmatched. TCRdb's copy holds only in-frame clones and misses some; the assay was immunoSEQ multiplex PCR. Altogether tens of thousands of clones were found in the sample, and no singletons occur. The sequenced sample consisted of peripheral blood mononuclear cells. The J gene is TRBJ2-1, the V gene TRBV7-3, with TRBD2 identical over 7 bases. The TCR sequence derives from a person aged 18 to 75 in good health. The part of the CDR3 DNA that was read is TGTGCCAGCAGCCTAGCGGAGAGCTCCTACAATGAG. It yields the protein CASSLAESSYNE. The whole CDR3 is CASSLAESSYNEQFF.